The T cell receptor (beta chain) described here comes from a study of memory CD4+ T cells and cytomegalovirus serostatus. This CDR3 has 15 amino acids. V dropped 3 bases and J dropped 8 bases, with 17 bases sitting between them. Germline values: CDR1 SGHRS, CDR2 YFSETQ. Single viable CD3+CD4+CD8-CD45RO+ cells were sorted as the memory CD4+ T cells. After thawing, CD4+ T cells were positively selected. In the source study's methods: After removing out-of-frame reads, over 2 million distinct TCRbeta sequences remained. Sequencing used immunoSEQ multiplex PCR; TCRdb keeps in-frame clones, though not all of them. For V, J and clone size, that table is used; D and trimming come from the DNA. Seen here are about 67,000 clones, 60% to 85% observed once, and the top ten hold around 4.3%.

Sequencing was performed on memory CD4+ T cells from blood. The chain joins TRBV5-1 to TRBJ1-4, with TRBD1 as a possible D gene (6 bases). This receptor was identified in an adult in good health and CMV-seropositive. The CDR3 here is CASSSALGQREKLFF. Here the CDR3 DNA reads TGCGCCAGCAGCTCAGCACTCGGACAGCGGGAAAAACTGTTTTTT.